The rows below give T cell receptor beta chains drawn from one sample of a study of blood T cell repertoires in COVID-19. The assay was immunoSEQ multiplex PCR, and TCRdb's table has in-frame clones only and misses some. The sample has some 240,000 clones, approximately 82% seen once. The material sequenced was peripheral blood. The receptors originated from a woman in her thirties or forties who had recovered from COVID-19. The CDR3 runs from the conserved cysteine through the conserved F or W. The D gene is left open where the match is weak. Rows may omit the clone size; those that give it use once, few, many or a size class.

J | D | size | V | DNA | CDR3
TRBJ2-5 | TRBD2 | - | TRBV19 | TGTGCCAGTAGTTCGCCGGGGGGGCCGGAGACCCAGTACTTC | CASSSPGGPETQYF
TRBJ2-7 | - | - | TRBV6-2/TRBV6-3 | TGTGCCAGCAGTTCCCCCACTCCCCACGAGCAGTACTTC | CASSSPTPHEQYF
TRBJ2-5 | - | - | TRBV18 | TGTGCCAGCTCACCAGGACAATACGAGACCCAGTACTTC | CASSPGQYETQYF
TRBJ1-1 | - | - | TRBV3-1/TRBV3-2 | TGTGCCAGCAGAATTAGTCGAGGAGCGGCTTTCTTT | CASRISRGAAFF
TRBJ2-2 | - | once | TRBV5-6 | TGTGCCAGCAGCTATGACAGGAACACCGGGGAGCTGTTTTTT | CASSYDRNTGELFF
TRBJ1-2 | TRBD1 | - | TRBV28 | TGTGCCAGCACAAACAGGGGGATGAATGGCTACACCTTC | CASTNRGMNGYTF
TRBJ2-5 | TRBD2 | - | TRBV9 | TGTGCCAGCAGCTTAGGACTAGCGGGCCAAGAGACCCAGTACTTC | CASSLGLAGQETQYF
TRBJ2-7 | - | - | TRBV6-5 | TGTGCCAGCAGTTACCTTGGCTCAGGGCGGCACGAGCAGTACTTC | CASSYLGSGRHEQYF
TRBJ1-5 | TRBD1 | once | TRBV6-5 | TGTGCCAGTCGGGACAGCCGAGGGGATCAGCCCCAGCATTTT | CASRDSRGDQPQHF
TRBJ2-3 | - | - | TRBV7-2 | TGTGCCAGCAGCTCTTGGAGGGGAGATACGCAGTATTTT | CASSSWRGDTQYF
TRBJ1-2 | TRBD1 | - | TRBV2 | TGTGCCAGCAGGGTGAGACAGGGCTATGGCTACACCTTC | CASRVRQGYGYTF
TRBJ1-2 | - | once | TRBV5-1 | TGCGCCAGCAGCTTTGGGCAGGTAACCACGTCCTCATATGGCTACACCTTC | CASSFGQVTTSSYGYTF
TRBJ1-5 | - | - | TRBV11-2 | TGTGCCAGCAGCCCCCCCCAGACCGGGGGGGGGAGCAATCAGCCCCAGCATTTT | CASSPPQTGGGSNQPQHF